The 9 T cell receptor beta chains in this list originate from one sample, sequenced in a study of beta chain features in type 1 diabetes. Isolated RNA was reverse transcribed in full, so expressed TCRB transcripts were sequenced. The protocol was immunoSEQ multiplex PCR, while the TCRdb copy is restricted to in-frame clones and leaves out a portion. The sample carries under 400,000 clones, roughly 12% recorded once. Input material: naive CD4+ T cells from blood. The source is a man younger than 35 in good health.

This clone has only a few counts. The chain is built from TRBV7-2 and TRBJ1-5; tentatively, D is TRBD1 (5 bases). Germline V gives CDR1 SGHTA, CDR2 FQGNSA. This CDR3 comprises 12 residues. V was pared by 5 bases and J by 6 bases, with 8 bases between. The CDR3 spells CASSPGLQPQHF. As DNA, the CDR3 is TGTGCCAGCAGCCCGGGACTTCAGCCCCAGCATTTT.

V usage is TRBV5-6 and J usage is TRBJ2-3; D is perhaps TRBD1 (6 bases). Germline values: CDR1 SGHDT, CDR2 YYEEEE. The V end was cut by 5 bases, the J end by 6 bases, with 10 bases between. This CDR3 region has 12 residues. The CDR3 DNA follows: TGTGCCAGCAGTTCTACAGGGGATACGCAGTATTTT. Translating it yields CASSSTGDTQYF.

The chain links TRBV30 to TRBJ2-1, with 13 nucleotides matching TRBD2. V shed 8 bases, J shed 8 bases, and the junction held 12 bases outside the gene matches. Germline CDR1 GTSNPN, CDR2 SVGIG (reference sequence). The CDR3 loop spans 15 amino acids. CDR3 in DNA: TGTGCCGGCACTAGCGGGAGGGCCTATGGGGATGAGCAGTTCTTC. Its protein is CAGTSGRAYGDEQFF.

This chain links TRBV6-6 with TRBJ2-1, with a tentative D call TRBD1 (6 bases). Between the trimmed V and J ends, which lost 11 bases and 8 bases, there was a span of 16 bases. The CDR3 consists of 12 residues. The germline V gene encodes CDR1 MNHNY and CDR2 SVGAGI (reference sequence). CDR3 in amino acids: CASSFRGDEQFF. As DNA, the CDR3 is TGTGCCTCCAGTTTCAGGGGCGATGAGCAGTTCTTC.

This clone has more than one count but fewer than ten. The rearrangement joins TRBV15 to TRBJ2-5; 7 bases align to TRBD1. CDR1 is LNHNV and CDR2 is YYDKDF in the germline V gene (reference sequence). The CDR3 runs 16 residues. With 6 bases clipped from V and 4 bases from J, the junction kept 14 bases outside the gene matches. The CDR3 DNA reads TGTGCCACCAGGCCCTTATCCTCAGGGGGTCTAGAGACCCAGTACTTC. Encoded protein: CATRPLSSGGLETQYF.

The J gene is TRBJ2-1, the V gene TRBV5-1, with 8 bases aligning to TRBD1. Germline CDR1 and CDR2: SGHRS and YFSETQ. Trimming cost V 4 bases and J 6 bases; bases outside gene matches: 6. The CDR3 contains 14 residues. This CDR3 is CASSGGQEFNEQFF. The CDR3 DNA reads as TGCGCCAGCAGCGGGGGACAGGAGTTCAATGAGCAGTTCTTC.

The genes are TRBV5-6 and TRBJ2-1, with 7 bases identical to TRBD2. Trimming removed 4 bases from V and 2 bases from J; junction bases left unmatched: 6. Germline CDR1 SGHDT, CDR2 YYEEEE. CDR3 size: 15 residues. The DNA of the CDR3 is TGTGCCAGCAGCGAACTAGCGAGTACCTACAATGAGCAGTTCTTC. Translating gives CASSELASTYNEQFF.

This clone occurred a few times. This chain joins TRBV6-4 and TRBJ2-1; 9 positions agree with TRBD1. CDR3 length: 15 amino acids. Looked up from germline, CDR1 is MRHNA and CDR2 is SNTAGT. The junction had 6 bases not matched to a gene; V was cut back by 2 bases and J by 7 bases. DNA for the CDR3: TGTGCCAGCAGTGACGGTGGGACAGGGAAGAATGAGCAGTTCTTC. Its protein is CASSDGGTGKNEQFF.

This clone was observed a single time. V usage is TRBV5-4 and J usage is TRBJ2-2, with D perhaps TRBD2 (6 bases). Germline V CDR1 and CDR2: SGHNT, YYREEE (reference sequence). The CDR3 is made up of 15 amino acids. The V and J ends lost 2 bases and 6 bases respectively, with 14 bases between them. The CDR3 sequence: CASSFGVPGAGELFF. In DNA form, the CDR3 reads TGTGCCAGCAGCTTTGGGGTCCCGGGGGCCGGGGAGCTGTTTTTT.